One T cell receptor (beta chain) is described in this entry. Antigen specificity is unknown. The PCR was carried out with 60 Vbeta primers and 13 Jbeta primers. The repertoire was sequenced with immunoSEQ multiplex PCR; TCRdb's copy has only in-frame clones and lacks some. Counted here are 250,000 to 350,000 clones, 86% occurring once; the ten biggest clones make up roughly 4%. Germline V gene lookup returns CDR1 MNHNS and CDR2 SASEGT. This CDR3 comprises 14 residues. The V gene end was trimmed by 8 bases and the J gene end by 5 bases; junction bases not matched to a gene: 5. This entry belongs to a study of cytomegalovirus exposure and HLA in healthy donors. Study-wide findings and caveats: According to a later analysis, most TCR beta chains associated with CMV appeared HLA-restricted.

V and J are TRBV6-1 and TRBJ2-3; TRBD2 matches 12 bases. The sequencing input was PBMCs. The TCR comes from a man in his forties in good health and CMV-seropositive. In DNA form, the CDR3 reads TGTGCCAGCGCGACTAGCGGGAGTATAGATACGCAGTATTTT. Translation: CASATSGSIDTQYF.